The 9 T cell receptor beta chains reported below all come from one sample, sequenced in a study of cytomegalovirus exposure and HLA in healthy donors. PCR employed 60 Vbeta and 13 Jbeta primers. The method was immunoSEQ multiplex PCR; TCRdb's version includes in-frame clones alone and lacks a portion of them. This table holds approximately 68,000 clones, roughly four fifths found once. Sequencing was carried out using PBMCs. The receptor set was obtained from a woman in her twenties or thirties in good health and CMV-seropositive.

This chain links TRBV27 with TRBJ1-1; the match to TRBD1 covers 8 bases. Per germline, CDR1 MNHEY and CDR2 SMNVEV (reference sequence). The CDR3 loop spans 16 amino acids. The J segment lost 1 base and the V segment lost 5 bases, leaving 9 bases of the junction unmatched. The CDR3 nucleotides are TGTGCCAGCAGTGCTCCCGGACAGGGAAGGAACACTGAAGCTTTCTTT. Translation: CASSAPGQGRNTEAFF.

V and J are TRBV28 and TRBJ1-4; 9 positions match TRBD1. CDR1 and CDR2 (germline): MDHEN, SYDVKM. The CDR3 runs 16 residues. Unmatched junction bases numbered 6, after V lost 3 bases and J lost 4 bases. CDR3 DNA sequence: TGTGCCAGCAGTTTTCCGACAGGGGGAGATAATGAAAAACTGTTTTTT. It specifies CASSFPTGGDNEKLFF.

The V gene is TRBV5-1, the J gene TRBJ2-1; TRBD1 is a possible D gene (5 bases). Germline CDR1 SGHRS, CDR2 YFSETQ. This CDR3 is built from 13 residues. V dropped 3 bases and J dropped 6 bases, with 10 bases sitting between them. CDR3 protein: CASSSDSGNEQFF. The CDR3 DNA reads TGCGCCAGCAGCTCCGACAGTGGCAATGAGCAGTTCTTC.

The chain uses TRBV6-1 and TRBJ1-3; D unclear. CDR1 is MNHNS and CDR2 is SASEGT in the germline V gene. The CDR3 runs 13 residues. V was pared by 4 bases and J by 8 bases, with 12 bases between. The CDR3: CASSAGRRDTIYF. DNA of the CDR3: TGTGCCAGCAGTGCGGGCAGGAGGGACACCATATATTTT.

The chain links TRBV9 to TRBJ2-5; 7 nucleotides line up with TRBD2. The germline CDR1 and CDR2 sequences are SGDLS and YYNGEE. V lost 0 bases to trimming and J lost 5 bases; unmatched junction nucleotides: 13. The CDR3 runs to 17 residues. CDR3 sequence: CASSVVVSGKIWETQYF. CDR3 DNA sequence: TGTGCCAGCAGCGTAGTAGTGAGCGGGAAGATCTGGGAGACCCAGTACTTC.

V usage is TRBV2 and J usage is TRBJ2-7, with TRBD2 matching 9 bases. Per germline, CDR1 SNHLY and CDR2 FYNNEI. Germline trimming cut 5 bases from V and 1 base from J; bases unmatched to any gene: 9. This CDR3 region has 16 residues. This CDR3 is CASSPNLAGISYEQYF. In nucleotides, the CDR3 is TGTGCCAGCAGTCCGAATCTAGCGGGGATATCCTACGAGCAGTACTTC.

Only a few counts were recorded for this clone. The gene calls are TRBV7-9 and TRBJ1-2, with 7 bases aligning to TRBD1. Germline V CDR1 and CDR2: SEHNR, FQNEAQ (reference sequence). This CDR3 is built from 12 residues. V shed 5 bases and J 7 bases; nucleotides not matched to a gene: 4. The CDR3 region is CASSMTGRGYTF. In nucleotides, the CDR3 is TGTGCCAGCAGCATGACAGGGCGTGGCTACACCTTC.

The V and J genes are TRBV10-2 and TRBJ2-5; D is perhaps TRBD2 (5 bases). V gave up 3 bases and J gave up 5 bases, with 13 bases separating them. Germline assignment: CDR1 WSHSY and CDR2 SAAADI. CDR3 length: 14 amino acids. CDR3 bases: TGCGCCAGCAGTGATCTCACCCCGGGGGAGACCCAGTACTTC. Translating it yields CASSDLTPGETQYF.

V gene TRBV28 combines with J gene TRBJ1-5, with TRBD1 as a possible D gene (5 bases). Germline lookup yields CDR1 MDHEN and CDR2 SYDVKM. The CDR3 has 15 residues. The germline V and J ends were trimmed by 6 bases and 4 bases, with 16 bases remaining between them. Here the CDR3 reads CASSRRQIGNQPQHF. CDR3 coding DNA: TGTGCCAGCAGCCGCAGACAGATTGGAAATCAGCCCCAGCATTTT.